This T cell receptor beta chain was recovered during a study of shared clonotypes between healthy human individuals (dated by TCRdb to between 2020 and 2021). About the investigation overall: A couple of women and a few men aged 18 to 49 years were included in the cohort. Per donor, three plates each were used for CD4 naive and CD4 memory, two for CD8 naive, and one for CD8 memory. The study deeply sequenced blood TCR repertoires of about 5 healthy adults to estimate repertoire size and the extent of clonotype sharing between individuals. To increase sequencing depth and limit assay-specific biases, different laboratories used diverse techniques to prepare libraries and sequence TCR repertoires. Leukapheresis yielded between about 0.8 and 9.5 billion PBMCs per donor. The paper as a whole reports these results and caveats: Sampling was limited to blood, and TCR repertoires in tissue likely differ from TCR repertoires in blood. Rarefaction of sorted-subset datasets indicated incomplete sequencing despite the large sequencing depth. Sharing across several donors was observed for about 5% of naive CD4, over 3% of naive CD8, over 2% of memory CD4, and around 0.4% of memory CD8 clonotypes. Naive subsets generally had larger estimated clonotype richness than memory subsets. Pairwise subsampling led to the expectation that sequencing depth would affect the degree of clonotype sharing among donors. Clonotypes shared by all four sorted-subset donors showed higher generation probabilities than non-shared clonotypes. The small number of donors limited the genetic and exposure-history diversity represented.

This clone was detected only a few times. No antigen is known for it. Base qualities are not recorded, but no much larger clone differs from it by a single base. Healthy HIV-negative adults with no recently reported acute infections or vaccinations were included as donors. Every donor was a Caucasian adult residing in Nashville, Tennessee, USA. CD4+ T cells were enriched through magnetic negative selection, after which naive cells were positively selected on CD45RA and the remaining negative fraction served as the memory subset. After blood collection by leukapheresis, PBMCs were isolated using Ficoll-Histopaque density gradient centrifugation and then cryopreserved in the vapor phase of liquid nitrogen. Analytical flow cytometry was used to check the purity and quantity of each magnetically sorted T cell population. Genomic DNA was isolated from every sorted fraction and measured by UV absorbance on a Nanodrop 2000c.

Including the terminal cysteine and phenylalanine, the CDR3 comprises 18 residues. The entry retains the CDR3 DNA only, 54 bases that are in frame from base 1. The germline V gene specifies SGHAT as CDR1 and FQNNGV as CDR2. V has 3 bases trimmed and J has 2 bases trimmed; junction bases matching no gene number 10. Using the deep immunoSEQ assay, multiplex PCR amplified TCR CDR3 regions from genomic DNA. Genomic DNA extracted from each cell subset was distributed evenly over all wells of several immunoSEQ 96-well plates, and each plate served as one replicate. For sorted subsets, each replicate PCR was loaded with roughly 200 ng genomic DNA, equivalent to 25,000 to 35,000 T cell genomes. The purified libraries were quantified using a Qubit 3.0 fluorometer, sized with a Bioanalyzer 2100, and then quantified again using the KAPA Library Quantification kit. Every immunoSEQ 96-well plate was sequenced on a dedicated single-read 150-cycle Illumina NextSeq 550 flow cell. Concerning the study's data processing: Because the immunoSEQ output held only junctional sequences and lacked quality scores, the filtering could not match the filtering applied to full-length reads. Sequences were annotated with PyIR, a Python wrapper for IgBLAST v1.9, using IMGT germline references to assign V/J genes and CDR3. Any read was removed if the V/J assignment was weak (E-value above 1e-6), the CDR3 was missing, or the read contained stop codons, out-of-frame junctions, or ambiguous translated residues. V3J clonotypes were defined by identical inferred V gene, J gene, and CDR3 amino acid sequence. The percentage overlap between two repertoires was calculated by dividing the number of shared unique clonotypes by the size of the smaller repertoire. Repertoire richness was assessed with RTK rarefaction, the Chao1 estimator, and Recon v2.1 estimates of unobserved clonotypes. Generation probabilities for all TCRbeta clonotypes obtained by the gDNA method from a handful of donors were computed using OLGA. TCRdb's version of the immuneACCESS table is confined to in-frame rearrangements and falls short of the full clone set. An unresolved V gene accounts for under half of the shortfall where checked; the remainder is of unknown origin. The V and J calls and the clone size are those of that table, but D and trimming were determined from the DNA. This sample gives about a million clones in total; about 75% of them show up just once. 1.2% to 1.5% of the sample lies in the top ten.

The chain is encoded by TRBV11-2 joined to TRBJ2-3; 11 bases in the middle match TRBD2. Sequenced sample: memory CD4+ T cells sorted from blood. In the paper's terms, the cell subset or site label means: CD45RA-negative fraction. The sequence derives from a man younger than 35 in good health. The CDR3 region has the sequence CASSFRGLAVRYTDTQYF. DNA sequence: TGTGCCAGCAGCTTTAGGGGACTAGCGGTCAGATACACAGATACGCAGTATTTT. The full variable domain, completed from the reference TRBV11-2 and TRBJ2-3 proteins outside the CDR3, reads EAGVAQSPRYKIIEKRQSVAFWCNPISGHATLYWYQQILGQGPKLLIQFQNNGVVDDSQLPKDRFSAERLKGVDSTLKIQPAKLEDSAVYLCASSFRGLAVRYTDTQYFGPGTRLTVL.